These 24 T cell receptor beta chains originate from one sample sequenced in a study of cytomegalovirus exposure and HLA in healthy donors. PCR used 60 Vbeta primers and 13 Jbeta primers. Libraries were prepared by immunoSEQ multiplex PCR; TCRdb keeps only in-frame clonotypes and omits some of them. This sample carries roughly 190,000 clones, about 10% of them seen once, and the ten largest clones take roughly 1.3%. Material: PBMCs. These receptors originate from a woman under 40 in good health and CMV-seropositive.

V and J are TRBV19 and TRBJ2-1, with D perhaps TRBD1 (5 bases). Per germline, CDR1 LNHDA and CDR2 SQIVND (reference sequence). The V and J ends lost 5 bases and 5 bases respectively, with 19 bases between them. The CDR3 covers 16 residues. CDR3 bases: TGTGCCAGTAGTTCCGACTCAGGGCTAAAAGACAATGAGCAGTTCTTC. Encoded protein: CASSSDSGLKDNEQFF.

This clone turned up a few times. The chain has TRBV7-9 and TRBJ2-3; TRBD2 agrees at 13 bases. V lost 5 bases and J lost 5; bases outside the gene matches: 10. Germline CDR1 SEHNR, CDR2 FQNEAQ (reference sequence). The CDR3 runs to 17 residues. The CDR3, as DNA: TGTGCCAGCAGCCTCCCGGGACTAGCGGGATCCGGAGATACGCAGTATTTT. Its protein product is CASSLPGLAGSGDTQYF.

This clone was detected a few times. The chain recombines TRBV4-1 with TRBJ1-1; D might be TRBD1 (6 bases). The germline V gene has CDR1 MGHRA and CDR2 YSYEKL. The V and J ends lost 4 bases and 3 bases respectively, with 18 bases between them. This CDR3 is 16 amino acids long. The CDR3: CASSPTWTESYTEAFF. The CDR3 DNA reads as TGCGCCAGCAGCCCCACTTGGACAGAGTCTTACACTGAAGCTTTCTTT.

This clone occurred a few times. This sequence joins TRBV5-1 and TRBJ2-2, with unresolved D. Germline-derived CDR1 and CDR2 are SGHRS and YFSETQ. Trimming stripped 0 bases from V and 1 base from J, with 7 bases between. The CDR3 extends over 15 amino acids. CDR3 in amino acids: CASSLAGGNTGELFF. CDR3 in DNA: TGCGCCAGCAGCTTGGCCGGCGGGAACACCGGGGAGCTGTTTTTT.

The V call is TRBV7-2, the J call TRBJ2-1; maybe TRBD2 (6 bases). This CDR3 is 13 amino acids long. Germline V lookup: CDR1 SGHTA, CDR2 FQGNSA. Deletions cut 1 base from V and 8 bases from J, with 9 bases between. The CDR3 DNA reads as TGTGCCAGCAGCTTAGGTCCGGGAGATGAGCAGTTCTTC. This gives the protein CASSLGPGDEQFF.

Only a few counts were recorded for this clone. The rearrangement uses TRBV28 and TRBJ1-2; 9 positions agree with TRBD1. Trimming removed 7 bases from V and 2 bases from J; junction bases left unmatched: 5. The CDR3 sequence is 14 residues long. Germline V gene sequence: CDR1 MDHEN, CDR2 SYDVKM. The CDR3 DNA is TGTGCCAGCAACCGGGACAGGGCGAACTATGGCTACACCTTC. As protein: CASNRDRANYGYTF.

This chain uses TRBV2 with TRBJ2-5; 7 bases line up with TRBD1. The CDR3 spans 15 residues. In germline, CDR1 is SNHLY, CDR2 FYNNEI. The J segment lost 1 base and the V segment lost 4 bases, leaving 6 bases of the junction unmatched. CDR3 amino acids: CASSGQGTAQETQYF. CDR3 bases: TGTGCCAGCAGTGGACAGGGTACAGCCCAAGAGACCCAGTACTTC.

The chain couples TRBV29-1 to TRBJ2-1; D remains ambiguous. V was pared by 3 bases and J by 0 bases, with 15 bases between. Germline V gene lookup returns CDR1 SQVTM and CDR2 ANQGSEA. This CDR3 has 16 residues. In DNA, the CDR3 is TGCAGCGTTGACGGTGATACAAGGAGCTCCTACAATGAGCAGTTCTTC. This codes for CSVDGDTRSSYNEQFF.

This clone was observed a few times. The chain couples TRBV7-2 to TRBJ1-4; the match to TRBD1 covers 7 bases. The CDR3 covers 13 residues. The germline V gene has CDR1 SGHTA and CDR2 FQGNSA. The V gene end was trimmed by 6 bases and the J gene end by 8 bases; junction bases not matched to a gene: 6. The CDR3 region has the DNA TGTGCCAGCAGTCCCGGGACAGCCGAAAAACTGTTTTTT. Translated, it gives CASSPGTAEKLFF. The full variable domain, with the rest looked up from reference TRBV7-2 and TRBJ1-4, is GAGVSQSPSNKVTEKGKDVELRCDPISGHTALYWYRQSLGQGLEFLIYFQGNSAPDKSGLPSDRFSAERTGGSVSTLTIQRTQQEDSAVYLCASSPGTAEKLFFGSGTQLSVL.

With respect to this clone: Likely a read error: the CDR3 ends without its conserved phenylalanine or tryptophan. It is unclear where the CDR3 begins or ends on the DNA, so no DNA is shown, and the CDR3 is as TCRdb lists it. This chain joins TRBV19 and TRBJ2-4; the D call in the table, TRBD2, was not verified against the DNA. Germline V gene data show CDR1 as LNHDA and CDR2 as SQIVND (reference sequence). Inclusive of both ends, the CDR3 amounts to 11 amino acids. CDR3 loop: CASERKREFKA.

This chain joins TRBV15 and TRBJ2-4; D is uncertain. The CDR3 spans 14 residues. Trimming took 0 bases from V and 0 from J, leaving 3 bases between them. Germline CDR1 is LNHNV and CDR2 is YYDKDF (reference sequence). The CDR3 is CATSRDLAKNIQYF. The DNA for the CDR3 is TGTGCCACCAGCAGAGATCTAGCCAAAAACATTCAGTACTTC.

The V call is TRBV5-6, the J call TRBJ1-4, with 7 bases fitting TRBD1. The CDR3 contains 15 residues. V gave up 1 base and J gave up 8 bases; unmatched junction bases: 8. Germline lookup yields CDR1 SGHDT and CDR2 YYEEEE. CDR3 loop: CASSLFTGAPEKLFF. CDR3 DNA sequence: TGTGCCAGCAGCTTGTTTACAGGGGCACCAGAAAAACTGTTTTTT.

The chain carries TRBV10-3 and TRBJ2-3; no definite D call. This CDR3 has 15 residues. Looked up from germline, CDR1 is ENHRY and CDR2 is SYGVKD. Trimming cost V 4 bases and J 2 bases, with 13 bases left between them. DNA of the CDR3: TGTGCCATCAGTGGTGGCGGCTTTTACACAGATACGCAGTATTTT. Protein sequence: CAISGGGFYTDTQYF.

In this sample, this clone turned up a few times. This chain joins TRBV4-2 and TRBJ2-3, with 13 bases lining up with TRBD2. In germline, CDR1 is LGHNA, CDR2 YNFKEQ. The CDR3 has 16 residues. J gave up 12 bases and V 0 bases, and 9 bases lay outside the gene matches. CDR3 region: CASSQDIGTSGNKQYF. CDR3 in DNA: TGTGCCAGCAGCCAAGATATTGGGACTAGCGGGAACAAACAGTATTTT.

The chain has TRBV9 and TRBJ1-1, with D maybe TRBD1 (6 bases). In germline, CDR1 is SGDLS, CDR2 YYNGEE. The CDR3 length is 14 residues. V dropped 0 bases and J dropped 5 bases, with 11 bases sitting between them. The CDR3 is CASSVEGVWTEAFF. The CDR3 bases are TGTGCCAGCAGCGTAGAGGGGGTCTGGACTGAAGCTTTCTTT.

In nucleotides, the CDR3 is TGTGCCAGCAGCTTAGCGGGGCCTAGCGCGATCTACGAGCAGTACTTC. This gives the protein CASSLAGPSAIYEQYF. V gene TRBV7-8 combines with J gene TRBJ2-7; possible D gene TRBD2, 6 bases. V was pared by 0 bases and J by 3 bases, with 15 bases between. The germline V gene has CDR1 SGHVS and CDR2 FQNEAQ. The CDR3 covers 16 residues.

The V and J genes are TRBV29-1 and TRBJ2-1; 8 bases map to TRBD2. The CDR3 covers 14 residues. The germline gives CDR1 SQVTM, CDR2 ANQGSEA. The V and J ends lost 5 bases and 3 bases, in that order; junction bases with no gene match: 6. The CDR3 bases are TGCAGCGTTACGAGCGGGAGTGGCTACAATGAGCAGTTCTTC. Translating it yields CSVTSGSGYNEQFF.

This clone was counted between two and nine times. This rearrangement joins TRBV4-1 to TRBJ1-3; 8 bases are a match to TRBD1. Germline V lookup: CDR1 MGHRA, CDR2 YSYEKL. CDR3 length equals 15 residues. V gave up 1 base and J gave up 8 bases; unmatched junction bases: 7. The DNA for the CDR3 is TGCGCCAGCAGCCAAGGCAGGCAGGGGGCGGACACCATATATTTT. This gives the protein CASSQGRQGADTIYF.

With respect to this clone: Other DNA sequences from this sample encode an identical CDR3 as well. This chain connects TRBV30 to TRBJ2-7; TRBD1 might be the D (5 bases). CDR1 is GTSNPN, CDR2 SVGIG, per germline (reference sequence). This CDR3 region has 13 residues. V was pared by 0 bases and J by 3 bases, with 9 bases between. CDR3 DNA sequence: TGTGCCTGGAGTGTGGGCCAGGGCTACGAGCAGTACTTC. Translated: CAWSVGQGYEQYF.

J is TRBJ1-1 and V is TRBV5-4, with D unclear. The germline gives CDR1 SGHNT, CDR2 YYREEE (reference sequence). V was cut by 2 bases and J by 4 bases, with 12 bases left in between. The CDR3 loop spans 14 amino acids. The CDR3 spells CASSFEGTGTEAFF. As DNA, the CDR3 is TGTGCCAGCAGCTTTGAGGGTACCGGCACTGAAGCTTTCTTT.

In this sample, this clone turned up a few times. CDR3 residues: CSVEDRTEAFF. The CDR3 coding sequence is TGCAGCGTTGAAGATAGAACTGAAGCTTTCTTT. The rearrangement joins TRBV29-1 to TRBJ1-1; D remains ambiguous. The V gene lost 0 bases and the J gene lost 5 bases, with 4 bases spanning the gap. Germline-derived CDR1 and CDR2 are SQVTM and ANQGSEA. The CDR3 consists of 11 residues.

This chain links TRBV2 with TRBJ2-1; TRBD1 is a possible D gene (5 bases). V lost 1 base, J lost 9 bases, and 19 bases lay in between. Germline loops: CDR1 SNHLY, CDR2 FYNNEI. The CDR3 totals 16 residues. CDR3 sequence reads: CASSEGGAAGRSEQFF. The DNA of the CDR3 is TGTGCCAGCAGTGAAGGTGGGGCGGCCGGCCGTAGTGAGCAGTTCTTC.

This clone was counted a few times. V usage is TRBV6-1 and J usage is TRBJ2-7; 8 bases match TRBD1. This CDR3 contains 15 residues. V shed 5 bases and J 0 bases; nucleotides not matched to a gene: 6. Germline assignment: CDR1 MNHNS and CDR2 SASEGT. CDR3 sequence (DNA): TGTGCCAGCAGTCACCCAGGGGGCGACTCCTACGAGCAGTACTTC. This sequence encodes CASSHPGGDSYEQYF.

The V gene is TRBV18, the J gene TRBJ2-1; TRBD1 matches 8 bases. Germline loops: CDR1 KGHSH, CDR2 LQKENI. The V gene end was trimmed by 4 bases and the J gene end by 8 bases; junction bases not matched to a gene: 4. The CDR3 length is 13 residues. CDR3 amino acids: CASSLDRGDEQFF. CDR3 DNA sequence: TGTGCCAGCTCACTTGACAGGGGCGATGAGCAGTTCTTC. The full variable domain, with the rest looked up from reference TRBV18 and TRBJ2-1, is NAGVMQNPRHLVRRRGQEARLRCSPMKGHSHVYWYRQLPEEGLKFMVYLQKENIIDESGMPKERFSAEFPKEGPSILRIQQVVRGDSAAYFCASSLDRGDEQFFGPGTRLTVL.